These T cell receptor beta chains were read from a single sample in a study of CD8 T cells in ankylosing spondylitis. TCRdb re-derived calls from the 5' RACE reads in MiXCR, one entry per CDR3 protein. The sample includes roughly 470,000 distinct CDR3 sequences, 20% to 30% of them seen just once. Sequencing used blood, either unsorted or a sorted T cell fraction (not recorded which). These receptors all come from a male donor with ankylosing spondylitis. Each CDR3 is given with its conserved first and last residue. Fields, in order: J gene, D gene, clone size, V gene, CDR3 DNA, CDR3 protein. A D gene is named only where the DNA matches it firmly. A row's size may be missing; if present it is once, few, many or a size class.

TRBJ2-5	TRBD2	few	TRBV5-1	TGCGCCAGCAGCTTGGGAGCGGGAGTCGCCGAGACCCAGTACTTC	CASSLGAGVAETQYF
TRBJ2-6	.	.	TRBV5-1	TGCGCCAGCAGCTTTAGAAGGGCCTCTGGGGCCAACGTCCTGACTTTC	CASSFRRASGANVLTF
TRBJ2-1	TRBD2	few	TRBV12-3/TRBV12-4	TGTGCCAGCAGTTCGGGACTAGCGGGAGGGCCGGGGAATGAGCAGTTCTTC	CASSSGLAGGPGNEQFF
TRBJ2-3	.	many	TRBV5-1	TGTGCCAGCAGTTTATGGGGAGATACGCAGTATTTT	CASSLWGDTQYF
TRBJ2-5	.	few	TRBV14	TGTGCCAGCAGCCGAAGTCAAGCAGAGACCCAGTACTTC	CASSRSQAETQYF
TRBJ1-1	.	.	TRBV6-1	TGTGCCAGCAAATCCAGGGACGCCACTGAAGCTTTCTTT	CASKSRDATEAFF
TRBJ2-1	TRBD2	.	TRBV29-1	TGCAGCGTTGACCCTAGCGGGCAGTACAATGAGCAGTTCTTC	CSVDPSGQYNEQFF
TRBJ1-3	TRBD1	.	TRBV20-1	TGCAGTGCGCGGACAGGGCAACTCTCTGGAAACACCATATATTTT	CSARTGQLSGNTIYF
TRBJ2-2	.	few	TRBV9	TGTGCCAGCAGCGTAGGGCTAGCAAGGGACACCGGGGAGCTGTTTTTT	CASSVGLARDTGELFF
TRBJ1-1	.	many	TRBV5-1	TGCGCCAGCAGCGCTTTATCAGGGGAGGACACTGAAGCTTTCTTT	CASSALSGEDTEAFF
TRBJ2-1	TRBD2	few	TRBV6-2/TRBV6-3	TGTGCCAGCAGTTACATCCAGCGGGAGACCTACAATGAGCAGTTCTTC	CASSYIQRETYNEQFF
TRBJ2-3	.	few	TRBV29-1	TGCAGCGTTGTAAGTGTGGATACGCAGTATTTT	CSVVSVDTQYF
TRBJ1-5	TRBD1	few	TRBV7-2	TGTGCCAGCAGACCGGGTCAGGGGGATCAGCCCCAGCATTTT	CASRPGQGDQPQHF
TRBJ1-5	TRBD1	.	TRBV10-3	TGTGCCATCAGTGATCAGACAGGGGAACAGCCCCAGCATTTT	CAISDQTGEQPQHF
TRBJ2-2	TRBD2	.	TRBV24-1	TGTGCCACGGCGGGTGCTAGCGGGAAGAACACCGGGGAGCTGTTTTTT	CATAGASGKNTGELFF
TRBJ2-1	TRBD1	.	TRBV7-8	TGTGCCAGCAGCTTAGAAGGGACAGGTTACAATGAGCAGTTCTTC	CASSLEGTGYNEQFF
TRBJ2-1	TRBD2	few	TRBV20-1	TGCAGTGCTCCGAGACTAGCTAGTCAAAATGAGCAGTTCTTC	CSAPRLASQNEQFF
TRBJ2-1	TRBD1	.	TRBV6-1	TGTGCCAGCACCCTTGGGACAGCGGCCAATGAGCAGTTCTTC	CASTLGTAANEQFF
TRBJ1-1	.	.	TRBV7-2	TGTGCCAGCAGCTTAGCGGCCAGTGGCACTGAAGCTTTCTTT	CASSLAASGTEAFF
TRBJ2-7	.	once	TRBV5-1	TGCGCCAGCAGCTTGGACAGGGCCTCGGGGGAGCAGTACTTC	CASSLDRASGEQYF
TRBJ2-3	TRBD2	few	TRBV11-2	TGTGCCAGCAGCCGCCTGGCTAGCGGGAGCGGGGGCCCAGATACGCAGTATTTT	CASSRLASGSGGPDTQYF
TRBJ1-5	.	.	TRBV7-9	TGTGCCAGCAGCCTGGGGAAGGATCAGCCCCAGCATTTT	CASSLGKDQPQHF
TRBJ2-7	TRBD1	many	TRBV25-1	TGTGCCAGCAGGTCACAGGGGGGATTCTACGAGCAGTACTTC	CASRSQGGFYEQYF
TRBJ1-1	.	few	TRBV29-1	TGCAGCGGACGCGGGTCCATGAACACTGAAGCTTTCTTT	CSGRGSMNTEAFF
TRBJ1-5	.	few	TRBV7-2	TGTGCCAGCAGCCCCAACCCAATAGGTCAGCCCCAGCATTTT	CASSPNPIGQPQHF
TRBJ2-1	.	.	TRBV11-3	TGTGCCAGCAGCTTAGTGGAAATGACCTACAATGAGCAGTTCTTC	CASSLVEMTYNEQFF
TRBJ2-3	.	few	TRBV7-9	TGTGCCAGCACGCACAGCGGTGGGGCAGATACGCAGTATTTT	CASTHSGGADTQYF
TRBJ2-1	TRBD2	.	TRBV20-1	TGCAGTGCTGGGAGGCGGGGGGCCTACAATGAGCAGTTCTTC	CSAGRRGAYNEQFF
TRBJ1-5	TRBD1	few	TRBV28	TGTGCCAGCAGGCCCGGGGGACAGCGCAATCAGCCCCAGCATTTT	CASRPGGQRNQPQHF
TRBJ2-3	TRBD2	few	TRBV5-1	TGCGCCAGCAGCATGGGACTAGCGGGCACAGATACGCAGTATTTT	CASSMGLAGTDTQYF
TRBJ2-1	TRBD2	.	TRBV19	TGTGCCAGTAGTGGGGCCGGGACTAACTACAATGAGCAGTTCTTC	CASSGAGTNYNEQFF
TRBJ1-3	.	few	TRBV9	TGTGCCAGCAGCGTAGCTTGGAAGAAAGGAGCTGGAAACACCATATATTTT	CASSVAWKKGAGNTIYF
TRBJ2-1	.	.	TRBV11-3	TGTGCCAGCAGCTTAGTGGCTAGCACGCATGAGCAGTTCTTC	CASSLVASTHEQFF
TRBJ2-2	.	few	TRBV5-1	TGCGCCAGCAGCTTGGACGAACCGAACACCGGGGAGCTGTTTTTT	CASSLDEPNTGELFF
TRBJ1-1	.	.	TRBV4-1	TGCGCCAGCAGCCAAGAACAAAGGTTCACTGAAGCTTTCTTT	CASSQEQRFTEAFF
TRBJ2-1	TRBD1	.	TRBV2	TGTGCCAGCAGTGAACCAGAACAGGGGGTGTTC	CASSEPEQGVF
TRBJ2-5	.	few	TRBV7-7	TGTGCCAGCAGCTTCGGGACAACCCAGACCCAGTACTTC	CASSFGTTQTQYF
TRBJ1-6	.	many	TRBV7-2	TGTGCCAGCAGCGATATTAGAAATCCTAATTCACCCCTCCACTTT	CASSDIRNPNSPLHF
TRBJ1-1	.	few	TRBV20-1	TGCAGTGCCTTGGACCCGCTAGGTAAAATGAACACTGAAGCTTTCTTT	CSALDPLGKMNTEAFF
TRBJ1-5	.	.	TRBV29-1	TGCAGCGTTGTGTATGCAGGCCTCAATCAGCCCCAGCATTTT	CSVVYAGLNQPQHF
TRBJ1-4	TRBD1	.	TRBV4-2	TGTGCCAGCAGCCAGCATAAAAAGACAGGGCTGGCTTCTAATGAAAAACTGTTTTTT	CASSQHKKTGLASNEKLFF
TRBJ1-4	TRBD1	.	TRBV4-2	TGTGCCAGCAGCCAAGAGGGGGACAGGGACTCGGGGGTGTTTTTT	CASSQEGDRDSGVFF
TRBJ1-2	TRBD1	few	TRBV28	TGTGCCAGCAATTTACTTGGGACAGGTGCCTATGGCTACACCTTC	CASNLLGTGAYGYTF
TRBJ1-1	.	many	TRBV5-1	TGCGCCAGCAGCTTCCGAGGCGGAGACACTGAAGCTTTCTTT	CASSFRGGDTEAFF
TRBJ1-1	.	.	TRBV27	TGTGCCAGCGGATACACTGAAGCTTTCTTT	CASGYTEAFF
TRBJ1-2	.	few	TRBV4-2	TGTGCCAGCAGCCCACAAGCGCAGGATGCGGGCTACACCTTC	CASSPQAQDAGYTF
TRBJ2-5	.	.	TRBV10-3	TGTGCCATCAGTGACCCAATTGGACACGGACAAGAGACCCAGTACTTC	CAISDPIGHGQETQYF
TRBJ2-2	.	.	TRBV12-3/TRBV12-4	TGTGCCAGCGACAAGGGGGTTCCTCCGGCCGGGGAGCTGTTTTTT	CASDKGVPPAGELFF
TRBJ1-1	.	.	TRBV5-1	TGCGCCAGCACCCCGGGGGGGGGAGGGAACACTGAAGCTTTCTTT	CASTPGGGGNTEAFF
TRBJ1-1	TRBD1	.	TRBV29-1	TGCAGCGTCCGAGGACAGGGGATGAACACTGAAGCTTTCTTT	CSVRGQGMNTEAFF
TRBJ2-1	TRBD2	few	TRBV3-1	TGTGCCAGCAGCCCGGCCGGACTAGCGGGAGGACATGAGCAGTTCTTC	CASSPAGLAGGHEQFF
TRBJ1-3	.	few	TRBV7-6	TGTGCCAGCAGCTTAAGATCGCAGGGAACGCGTGGAAACACCATATATTTT	CASSLRSQGTRGNTIYF
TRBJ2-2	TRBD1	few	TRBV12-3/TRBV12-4	TGTGCCAGCAGTTTTCAGGGGGCTGGCGGGGAGCTGTTTTTT	CASSFQGAGGELFF
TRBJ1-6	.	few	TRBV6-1	TGTGCCAGCAACCGGATTCCGGGTTCGAATTCACCCCTCCACTTT	CASNRIPGSNSPLHF
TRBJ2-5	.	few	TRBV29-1	TGCAGCGTTGAAGCGGCAGCCGAGACCCAGTACTTC	CSVEAAAETQYF
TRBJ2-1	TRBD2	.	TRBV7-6	TGTGCCAGCGCCACCGGGACTAGCGGAGTCAATGAGCAGTTCTTC	CASATGTSGVNEQFF
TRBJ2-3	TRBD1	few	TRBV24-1	TGTGCCACCAGTGATTCGACAGGGGGCGAGGCAGATACGCAGTATTTT	CATSDSTGGEADTQYF